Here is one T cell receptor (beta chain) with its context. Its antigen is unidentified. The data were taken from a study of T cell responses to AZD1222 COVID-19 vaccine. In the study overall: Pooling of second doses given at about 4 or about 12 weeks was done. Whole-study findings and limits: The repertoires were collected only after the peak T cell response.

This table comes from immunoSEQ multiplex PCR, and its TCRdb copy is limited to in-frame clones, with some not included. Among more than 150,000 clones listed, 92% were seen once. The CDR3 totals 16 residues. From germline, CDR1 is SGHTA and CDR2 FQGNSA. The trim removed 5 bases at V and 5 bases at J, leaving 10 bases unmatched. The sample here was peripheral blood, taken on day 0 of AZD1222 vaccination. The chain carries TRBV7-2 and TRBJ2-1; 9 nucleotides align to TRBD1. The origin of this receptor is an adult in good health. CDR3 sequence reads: CASSPNRDRANNEQFF. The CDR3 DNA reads TGTGCCAGCAGCCCCAACCGGGACAGGGCAAACAATGAGCAGTTCTTC.